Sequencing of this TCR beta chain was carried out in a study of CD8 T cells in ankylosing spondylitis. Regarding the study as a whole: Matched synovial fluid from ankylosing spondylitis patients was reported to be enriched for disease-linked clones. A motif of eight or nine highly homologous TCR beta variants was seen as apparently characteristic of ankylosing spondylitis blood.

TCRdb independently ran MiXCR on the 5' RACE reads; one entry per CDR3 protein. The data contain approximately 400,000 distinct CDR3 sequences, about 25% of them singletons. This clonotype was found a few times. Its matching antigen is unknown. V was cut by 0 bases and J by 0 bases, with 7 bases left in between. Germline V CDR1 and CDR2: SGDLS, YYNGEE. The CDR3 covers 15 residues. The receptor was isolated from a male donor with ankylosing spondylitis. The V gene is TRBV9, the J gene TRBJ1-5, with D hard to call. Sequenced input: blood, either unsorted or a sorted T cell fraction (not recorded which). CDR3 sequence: CASSVGRNSNQPQHF. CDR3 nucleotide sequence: TGTGCCAGCAGCGTAGGCAGAAATAGCAATCAGCCCCAGCATTTT.